This record covers a single T cell receptor (beta chain). The data were taken from a study of identical twins' blood T cells. TCRdb reprocessed the 5' RACE reads via MiXCR and lists one record per CDR3 protein. Of roughly 340,000 distinct CDR3 sequences in the sample, roughly 31% were seen once. CDR1 MNHEY and CDR2 SVGAGI come from the germline V gene. Trimming took 7 bases from V and 1 from J, leaving 16 bases between them. The CDR3 sequence is 15 residues long. Sequencing was carried out using PBMCs. The receptor was isolated from a woman aged 18 to 50 in good health. The chain combines TRBV6-5 with TRBJ1-1; possible D gene TRBD1, 5 bases. CDR3 coding DNA: TGTGCCAGCACCCCCGGGGGTGACTGGAACACTGAAGCTTTCTTT. Amino acid sequence: CASTPGGDWNTEAFF.